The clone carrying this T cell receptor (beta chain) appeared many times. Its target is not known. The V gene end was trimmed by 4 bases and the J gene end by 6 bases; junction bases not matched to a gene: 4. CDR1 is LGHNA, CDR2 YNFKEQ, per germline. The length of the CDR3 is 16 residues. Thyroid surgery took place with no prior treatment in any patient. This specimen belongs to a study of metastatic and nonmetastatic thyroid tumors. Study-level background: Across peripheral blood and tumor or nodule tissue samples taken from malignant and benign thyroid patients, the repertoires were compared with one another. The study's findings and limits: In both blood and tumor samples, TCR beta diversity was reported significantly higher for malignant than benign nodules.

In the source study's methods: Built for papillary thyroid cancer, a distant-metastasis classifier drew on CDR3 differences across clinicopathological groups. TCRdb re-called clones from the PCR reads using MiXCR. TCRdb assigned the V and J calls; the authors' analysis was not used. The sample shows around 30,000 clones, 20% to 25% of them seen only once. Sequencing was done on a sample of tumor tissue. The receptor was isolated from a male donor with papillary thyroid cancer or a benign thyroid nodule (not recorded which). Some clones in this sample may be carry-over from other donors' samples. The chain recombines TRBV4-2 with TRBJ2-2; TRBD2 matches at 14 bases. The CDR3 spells CASSPRLAGGPGELFF. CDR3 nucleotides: TGTGCCAGCAGCCCCCGACTAGCGGGAGGGCCCGGGGAGCTGTTTTTT.